These T cell receptor beta chains were read from a single sample in a study of blood T cell repertoires in COVID-19. Clones were sequenced by immunoSEQ multiplex PCR, and TCRdb holds only the in-frame ones, with some missing. The table lists around 180,000 clones, roughly 80% of them singletons. The sequencing input was peripheral blood. The receptors originated from a woman under 40 with acute or convalescent COVID-19. CDR3s include the opening cysteine and the closing phenylalanine or tryptophan. Each record gives: V gene, J gene, CDR3 protein.

TRBV6-5,TRBJ1-6,CASSPSQGNGSPLHF
TRBV29-1,TRBJ1-5,CSARLGGGRPQHF
TRBV28,TRBJ1-6,CASSLQDRGRPLHF
TRBV5-1,TRBJ2-7,CASSLGGQGARSYEQYF
TRBV24-1,TRBJ2-1,CATGTGMLVSEQFF
TRBV15,TRBJ2-2,CATSGDMGVNTGELFF
TRBV6-5,TRBJ2-7,CASSYGTDWYF
TRBV7-2,TRBJ2-3,CASSLTSGRTDTQYF
TRBV2,TRBJ2-7,CASRGGLYEQYF
TRBV7-2,TRBJ1-4,CASSGSGEKLFF
TRBV19,TRBJ1-2,CASSGQFQYGYTF
TRBV27,TRBJ2-1,CASSSLAGDPREQFF
TRBV6-5,TRBJ1-6,CASSYLGQGASPLHF
TRBV27,TRBJ2-1,CASSLLRGGSEQFF
TRBV28,TRBJ1-1,CASSSPGKGAYFAFF
TRBV27,TRBJ2-7,CASSDQTGSQYF
TRBV6-5,TRBJ1-1,CASSRPTDTEAFF
TRBV7-2,TRBJ1-6,CASSLDRAISPLHF
TRBV2,TRBJ2-5,CAMSGGEETQYF
TRBV6-2/TRBV6-3,TRBJ1-1,CASSYPGLMNTEAFF
TRBV15,TRBJ1-2,CATSSRWAVGGYTF
TRBV10-3,TRBJ1-5,CAISESDAGRMPQHF
TRBV19,TRBJ1-1,CASSMSQGSNTEAFF
TRBV6-5,TRBJ2-2,CASRKLAGVTGELFF
TRBV6-5,TRBJ1-6,CASSRPTGGGSPLHF
TRBV25-1,TRBJ1-5,CASSEGGGNNQPQHF
TRBV9,TRBJ1-2,CASSTGDRGRSYGYTF
TRBV27,TRBJ2-7,CASRPLTSPREQYF
TRBV5-5,TRBJ1-5,CASSFRWSGGYNQPQHF
TRBV6-4,TRBJ2-1,CASSDEDRGPNEQFF
TRBV28,TRBJ1-2,CASSRRDTGLGPF
TRBV6-4,TRBJ2-3,CASSNNRGADTQYF
TRBV3-1/TRBV3-2,TRBJ1-5,CASSQGAQFNQPQHF
TRBV28,TRBJ2-1,CASSYPLGRGSYNEQFF
TRBV27,TRBJ2-1,CASSYRQVSNEQFF
TRBV6-2/TRBV6-3,TRBJ2-1,CASSYSHRDRGLNEQFF
TRBV30,TRBJ1-4,CAWSASGIEKLFF
TRBV28,TRBJ1-2,CASSGGGRGYTF
TRBV3-1/TRBV3-2,TRBJ1-2,CASSQAGTLYGYTF
TRBV6-2/TRBV6-3,TRBJ2-4,CASSASGRAGKNIQYF
TRBV28,TRBJ2-1,CASSFAGPRHNEQFF
TRBV14,TRBJ2-3,CASSLLADTQYF
TRBV9,TRBJ1-6,CASSPRGAYNSPLHF
TRBV27,TRBJ1-3,CASSQGFGNTIYF
TRBV10-3,TRBJ2-2,CAIGGALAGMNTGELFF
TRBV18,TRBJ2-3,CASSPREGTGDTQYF
TRBV20-1,TRBJ1-2,CRASGNDGYTF
TRBV3-1/TRBV3-2,TRBJ1-2,CASSPPGSVKGYTF
TRBV15,TRBJ1-2,CATSSSGQGGGYTF
TRBV13,TRBJ2-2,CASSIRTSGTGELFF
TRBV3-1/TRBV3-2,TRBJ1-2,CASSPNTGGYGYTF
TRBV13,TRBJ2-1,CASSLGWRGGNNEQFF
TRBV11-2,TRBJ2-3,CASGGLAVSTDTQYF